This is a list of T cell receptor beta chains from one sample in a study of T-cell reconstitution after alpha-beta-depleted transplantation in children. TCRdb analysed the PCR reads with MiXCR anew, one entry per CDR3 protein. The repertoire holds 600,000 to 700,000 distinct CDR3 sequences, about 15% seen once, with approximately 1% in the top ten. The sample was PBMCs from the stem cell graft donor, taken from the stem cell graft. Every receptor here comes from a human donor who donated a stem cell graft to a child with acute myeloid leukemia. Each CDR3 is given with its conserved first and last residue. D genes are given only for firm matches. Some rows have no size entry. The others give once, few or many, or a class for an expanded clone.

clone size,D gene,V gene,J gene,CDR3 DNA,CDR3 protein
-,-,TRBV5-1,TRBJ2-1,TGCGCCAGCAGCAAGCCCGGGTTTTGGGGCAATGAGCAGTTCTTC,CASSKPGFWGNEQFF
many,TRBD1,TRBV10-3,TRBJ2-1,TGTGCCACGGCTCCGGGACAGTCATACAATGAGCAGTTCTTC,CATAPGQSYNEQFF
many,-,TRBV5-1,TRBJ1-2,TGCGCCAGCAGCTCCCCTTCGGGCTACACCTTC,CASSSPSGYTF
few,TRBD1,TRBV12-3/TRBV12-4,TRBJ2-1,TGTGCCAGCAGTCGGGACAGCCAGGGGTACAATGAGCAGTTCTTC,CASSRDSQGYNEQFF
-,-,TRBV11-2,TRBJ2-1,TGTGCCAGCAGACCTACTACCGGGACTCAAAGCGAGCAGTTCTTC,CASRPTTGTQSEQFF
many,-,TRBV6-6,TRBJ2-3,TGTGCCAGCAGTCGCAGACCGGAAGATACGCAGTATTTT,CASSRRPEDTQYF
many,-,TRBV9,TRBJ1-1,TGTGCCAGCAGCGTAAAGGACCAGAGCACTGAAGCTTTCTTT,CASSVKDQSTEAFF
-,-,TRBV12-3/TRBV12-4,TRBJ2-5,TGTGCCAGCAGTTCGGGGGCCGGGGTTGGATTACAAGAGACCCAGTACTTC,CASSSGAGVGLQETQYF
few,-,TRBV20-1,TRBJ1-5,TGCAGTGCTCGACCAGGGAGGAGAGATCAGCCCCAGCATTTT,CSARPGRRDQPQHF
-,-,TRBV24-1,TRBJ2-1,TGTGCCACCAGTAGCCGGACTGGCTACAATGAGCAGTTCTTC,CATSSRTGYNEQFF
-,-,TRBV4-3,TRBJ2-1,TGCGCCAGCAGCCCCCGATTCGACAACAATGAGCAGTTCTTC,CASSPRFDNNEQFF
many,TRBD1,TRBV5-1,TRBJ1-2,TGCGCCAGCAGCCCGGGACAGGGAGGCTATGGCTACACCTTC,CASSPGQGGYGYTF
-,-,TRBV5-1,TRBJ2-1,TGCGCCAGCAGCTTGGTTAAAGGGGAAAGCAATGAGCAGTTCTTC,CASSLVKGESNEQFF
few,-,TRBV5-1,TRBJ1-1,TGCGCCAGCAGCTTCCGACAGACGCGGGATTTGAACACTGAAGCTTTCTTT,CASSFRQTRDLNTEAFF
many,-,TRBV20-1,TRBJ1-5,TGCAGTGCTAGTCGAACCGGGGCCCCACAGCCCCAGCATTTT,CSASRTGAPQPQHF
many,TRBD1,TRBV7-2,TRBJ2-5,TGTGCCAGCAGCTTAGAGGGACAGAGCCAAGAGACCCAGTACTTC,CASSLEGQSQETQYF
few,TRBD1,TRBV15,TRBJ2-2,TGTGCCACCAGCAGAGCACAGGGGAGGGAGCTGTTTTTT,CATSRAQGRELFF
many,-,TRBV20-1,TRBJ1-4,TGCAGTGCTACCCTGGGGGGTCCGTCCCTTTTT,CSATLGGPSLF
few,-,TRBV12-3/TRBV12-4,TRBJ2-7,TGTGCCAGCAAAGTCTTGAGCTCCTACGAGCAGTACTTC,CASKVLSSYEQYF
many,-,TRBV20-1,TRBJ2-5,TGCAGTGCTAGAGATCTCAGGGGCTCAGAAGTGAAGACCCAGTACTTC,CSARDLRGSEVKTQYF
few,-,TRBV7-2,TRBJ2-5,TGTGCCAGCAGCTCCGGACTGGGGAGTAGGGAGACCCAGTACTTC,CASSSGLGSRETQYF
many,TRBD2,TRBV20-1,TRBJ2-3,TGCAGTGCTGGACTAGCGGAGACTAGCACAGATACGCAGTATTTT,CSAGLAETSTDTQYF
many,TRBD1,TRBV20-1,TRBJ1-5,TGCAGTGCGGGCAGGGGGAATCAGCCCCAGCATTTT,CSAGRGNQPQHF
many,-,TRBV20-1,TRBJ2-1,TGCAGTGCTAGTCCCCCTACTGGCAATGAGCAGTTCTTC,CSASPPTGNEQFF
few,-,TRBV6-1,TRBJ2-7,TGTGCCAGCAGTGACGGGAGAGGCGAGCAGTACTTC,CASSDGRGEQYF
few,-,TRBV7-9,TRBJ1-2,TGTGCCAGCAGCATCACCGGGCCGCTCTATGGCTACACCTTC,CASSITGPLYGYTF
-,-,TRBV7-2,TRBJ2-5,TGTGCCAGCAGCCCTGGGACCCCCTGGTCAGAGACCCAGTACTTC,CASSPGTPWSETQYF